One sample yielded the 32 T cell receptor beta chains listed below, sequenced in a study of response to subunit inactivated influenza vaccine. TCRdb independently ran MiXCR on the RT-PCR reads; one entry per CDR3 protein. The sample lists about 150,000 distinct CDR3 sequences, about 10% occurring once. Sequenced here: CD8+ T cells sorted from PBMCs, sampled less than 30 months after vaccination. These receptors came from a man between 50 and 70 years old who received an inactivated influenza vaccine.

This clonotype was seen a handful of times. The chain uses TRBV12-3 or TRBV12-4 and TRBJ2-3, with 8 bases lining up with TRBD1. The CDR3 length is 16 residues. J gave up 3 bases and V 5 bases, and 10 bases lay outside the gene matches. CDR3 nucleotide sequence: TGTGCCAGCAGTCCTGACAGGGGTGTTGGGACAGATACGCAGTATTTT. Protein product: CASSPDRGVGTDTQYF.

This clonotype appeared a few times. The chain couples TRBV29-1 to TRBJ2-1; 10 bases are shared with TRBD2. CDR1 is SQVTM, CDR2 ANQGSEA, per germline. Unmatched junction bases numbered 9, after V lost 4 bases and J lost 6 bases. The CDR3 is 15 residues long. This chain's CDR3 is CSVVRVAGGPNEQFF. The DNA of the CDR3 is TGCAGCGTTGTTCGGGTAGCGGGAGGACCCAATGAGCAGTTCTTC.

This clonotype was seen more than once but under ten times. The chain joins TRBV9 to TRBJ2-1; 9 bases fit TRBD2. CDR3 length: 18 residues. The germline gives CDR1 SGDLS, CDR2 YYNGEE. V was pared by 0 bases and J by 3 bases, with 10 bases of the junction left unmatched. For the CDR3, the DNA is TGTGCCAGCAGCGTAGCCCCTAGCGGGAATCCATACTACAATGAGCAGTTCTTC. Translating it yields CASSVAPSGNPYYNEQFF.

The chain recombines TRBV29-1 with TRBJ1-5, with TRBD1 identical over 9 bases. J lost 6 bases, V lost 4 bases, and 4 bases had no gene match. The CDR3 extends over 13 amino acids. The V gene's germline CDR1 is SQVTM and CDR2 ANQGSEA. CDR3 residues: CSVGQGEGQPQHF. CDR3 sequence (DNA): TGCAGCGTTGGACAGGGGGAAGGTCAGCCCCAGCATTTT.

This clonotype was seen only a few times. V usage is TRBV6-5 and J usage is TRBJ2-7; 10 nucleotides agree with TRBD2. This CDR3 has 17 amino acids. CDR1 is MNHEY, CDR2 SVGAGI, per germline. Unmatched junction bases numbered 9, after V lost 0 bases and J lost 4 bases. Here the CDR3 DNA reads TGTGCCAGCAGTTACTCCACTAGCGGGGTTCTAATTTACGAGCAGTACTTC. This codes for CASSYSTSGVLIYEQYF.

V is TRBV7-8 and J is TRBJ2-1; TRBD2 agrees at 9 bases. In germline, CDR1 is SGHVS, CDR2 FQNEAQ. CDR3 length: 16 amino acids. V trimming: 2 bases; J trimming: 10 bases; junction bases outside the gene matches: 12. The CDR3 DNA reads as TGTGCCAGCAGCTTAACGGCTAGCGGGGAGGTGGTCGAGCAGTTCTTC. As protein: CASSLTASGEVVEQFF.

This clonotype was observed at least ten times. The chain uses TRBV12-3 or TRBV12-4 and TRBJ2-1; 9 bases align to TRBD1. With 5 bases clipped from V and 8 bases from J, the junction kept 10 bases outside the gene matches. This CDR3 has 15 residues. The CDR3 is CASSGPGQGHYEQFF. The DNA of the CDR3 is TGTGCCAGCAGTGGGCCGGGACAGGGTCACTATGAGCAGTTCTTC.

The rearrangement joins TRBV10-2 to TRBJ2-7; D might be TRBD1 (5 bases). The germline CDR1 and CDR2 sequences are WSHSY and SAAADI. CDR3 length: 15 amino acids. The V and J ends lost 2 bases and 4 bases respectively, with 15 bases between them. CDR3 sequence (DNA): TGCGCCAGCAGTGAGAGGGATAGGGGCCATTACGAGCAGTACTTC. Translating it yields CASSERDRGHYEQYF.

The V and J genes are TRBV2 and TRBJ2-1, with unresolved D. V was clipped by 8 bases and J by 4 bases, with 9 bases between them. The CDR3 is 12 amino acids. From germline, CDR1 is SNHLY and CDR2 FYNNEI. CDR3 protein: CASGFLYNEQFF. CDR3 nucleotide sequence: TGTGCCAGCGGTTTCCTATACAATGAGCAGTTCTTC.

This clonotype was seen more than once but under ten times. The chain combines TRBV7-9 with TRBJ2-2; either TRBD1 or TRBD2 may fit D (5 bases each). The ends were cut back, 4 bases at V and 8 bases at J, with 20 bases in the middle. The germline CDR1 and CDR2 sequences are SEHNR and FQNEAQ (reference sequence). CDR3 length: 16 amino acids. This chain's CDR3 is CASSSGYRDRLGELFF. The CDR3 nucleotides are TGTGCCAGCAGCTCTGGTTATAGGGACCGACTTGGGGAGCTGTTTTTT.

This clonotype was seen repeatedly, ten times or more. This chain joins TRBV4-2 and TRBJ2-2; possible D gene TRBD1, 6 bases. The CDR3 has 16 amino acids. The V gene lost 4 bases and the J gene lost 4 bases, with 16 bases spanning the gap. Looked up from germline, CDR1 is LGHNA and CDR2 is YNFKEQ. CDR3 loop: CASSRWDIQSTGELFF. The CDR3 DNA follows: TGTGCCAGCAGCCGATGGGACATCCAATCCACCGGGGAGCTGTTTTTT.

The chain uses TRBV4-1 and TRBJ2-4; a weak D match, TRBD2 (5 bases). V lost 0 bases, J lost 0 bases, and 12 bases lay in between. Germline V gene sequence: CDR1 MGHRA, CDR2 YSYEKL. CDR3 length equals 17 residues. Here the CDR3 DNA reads TGCGCCAGCAGCCAAGAATGGAGGACGCTAGCCAAAAACATTCAGTACTTC. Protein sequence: CASSQEWRTLAKNIQYF.

CDR3 sequence (DNA): TGTGCCAGCAGTTTCTGGGACGCGTCCTACACAGATACGCAGTATTTT. Translated: CASSFWDASYTDTQYF. The rearrangement joins TRBV6-2 or TRBV6-3 to TRBJ2-3; D may match TRBD1 or TRBD2 (5 bases each). The ends were cut back, 4 bases at V and 2 bases at J, with 16 bases in the middle. This CDR3 has 16 residues. Germline V gene lookup returns CDR1 MNHEY and CDR2 SVGEGT.

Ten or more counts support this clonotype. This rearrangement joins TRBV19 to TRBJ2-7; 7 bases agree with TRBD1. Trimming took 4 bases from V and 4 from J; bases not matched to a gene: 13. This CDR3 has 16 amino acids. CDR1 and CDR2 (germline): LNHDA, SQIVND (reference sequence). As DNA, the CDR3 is TGTGCCAGTAGTACTGACCTCTCAACAGGGGCATACGAGCAGTACTTC. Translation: CASSTDLSTGAYEQYF.

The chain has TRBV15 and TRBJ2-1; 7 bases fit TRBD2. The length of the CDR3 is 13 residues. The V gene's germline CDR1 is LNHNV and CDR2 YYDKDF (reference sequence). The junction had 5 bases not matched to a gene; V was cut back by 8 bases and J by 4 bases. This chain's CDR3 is CATGGGVYNEQFF. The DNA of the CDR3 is TGTGCCACCGGTGGGGGGGTGTACAATGAGCAGTTCTTC.

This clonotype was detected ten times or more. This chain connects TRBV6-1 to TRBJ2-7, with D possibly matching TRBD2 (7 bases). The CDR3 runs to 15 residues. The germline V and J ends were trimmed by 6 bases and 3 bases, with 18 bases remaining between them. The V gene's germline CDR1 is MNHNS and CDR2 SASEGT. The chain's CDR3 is CASSWGLADSYEQYF. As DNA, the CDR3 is TGTGCCAGCAGCTGGGGGCTAGCGGACAGCTACGAGCAGTACTTC.

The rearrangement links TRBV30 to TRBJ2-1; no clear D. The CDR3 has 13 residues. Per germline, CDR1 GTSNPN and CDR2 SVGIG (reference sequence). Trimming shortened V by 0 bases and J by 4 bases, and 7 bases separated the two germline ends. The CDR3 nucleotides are TGTGCCTGGAGTGTACAGAGGTACAATGAGCAGTTCTTC. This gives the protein CAWSVQRYNEQFF.

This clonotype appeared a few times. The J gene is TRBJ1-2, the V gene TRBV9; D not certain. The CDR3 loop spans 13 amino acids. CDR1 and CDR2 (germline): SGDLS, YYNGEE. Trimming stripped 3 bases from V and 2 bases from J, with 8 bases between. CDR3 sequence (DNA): TGTGCCAGCAGCGGCCGGGAAAACTATGGCTACACCTTC. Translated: CASSGRENYGYTF.

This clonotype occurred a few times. The CDR3 sequence: CASSQDWNRDSPYEQYF. The DNA of the CDR3 is TGCGCCAGCAGCCAAGATTGGAATCGGGACTCACCCTACGAGCAGTACTTC. V usage is TRBV4-1 and J usage is TRBJ2-7, with D tentatively TRBD2 (6 bases). This CDR3 has 17 amino acids. Trimming took 0 bases from V and 2 from J, leaving 17 bases between them. From germline, CDR1 is MGHRA and CDR2 YSYEKL.

CDR3 bases: TGCGCCAGCAGCTTCGAACAGGGGGCAGACTATGGCTACACCTTC. Translating it yields CASSFEQGADYGYTF. The chain carries TRBV5-1 and TRBJ1-2; 9 nucleotides agree with TRBD1. The CDR3 covers 15 residues. Germline lookup yields CDR1 SGHRS and CDR2 YFSETQ. Losses at the gene ends were 2 bases for V and 3 bases for J; bases not matched to a gene: 5.

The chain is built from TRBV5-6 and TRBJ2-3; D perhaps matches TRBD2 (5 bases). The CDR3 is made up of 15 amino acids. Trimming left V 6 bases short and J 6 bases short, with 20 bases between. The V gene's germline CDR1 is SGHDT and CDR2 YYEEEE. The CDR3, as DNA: TGTGCCAGCACCGCGGACTCCCTCCTCCCCGATACGCAGTATTTT. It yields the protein CASTADSLLPDTQYF.

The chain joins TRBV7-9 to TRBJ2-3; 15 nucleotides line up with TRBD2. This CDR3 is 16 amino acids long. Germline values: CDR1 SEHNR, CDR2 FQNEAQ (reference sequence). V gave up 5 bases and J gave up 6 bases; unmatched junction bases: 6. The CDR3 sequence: CASSGSGTSGRDTQYF. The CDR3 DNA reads TGTGCCAGCAGCGGATCCGGGACTAGCGGGAGGGATACGCAGTATTTT.

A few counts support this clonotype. Here the CDR3 reads CASSPGLAGATYNEQFF. The CDR3 DNA sequence: TGTGCCAGCAGCCCAGGACTAGCGGGGGCGACTTACAATGAGCAGTTCTTC. The chain joins TRBV7-9 to TRBJ2-1, with 13 bases aligning to TRBD2. Looked up from germline, CDR1 is SEHNR and CDR2 is FQNEAQ (reference sequence). V shed 5 bases, J shed 4 bases, and the junction held 8 bases outside the gene matches. This CDR3 has 17 residues. The whole variable domain, remainder taken from reference TRBV7-9 and TRBJ2-1, is DTGVSQNPRHKITKRGQNVTFRCDPISEHNRLYWYRQTLGQGPEFLTYFQNEAQLEKSRLLSDRFSAERPKGSFSTLEIQRTEQGDSAMYLCASSPGLAGATYNEQFFGPGTRLTVL.

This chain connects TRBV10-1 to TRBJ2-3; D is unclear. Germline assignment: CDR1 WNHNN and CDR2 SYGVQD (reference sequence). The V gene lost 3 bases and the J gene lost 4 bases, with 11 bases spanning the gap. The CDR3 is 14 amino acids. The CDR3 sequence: CASSDIGRSDTQYF. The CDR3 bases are TGCGCCAGCAGTGATATTGGCAGGTCAGATACGCAGTATTTT.

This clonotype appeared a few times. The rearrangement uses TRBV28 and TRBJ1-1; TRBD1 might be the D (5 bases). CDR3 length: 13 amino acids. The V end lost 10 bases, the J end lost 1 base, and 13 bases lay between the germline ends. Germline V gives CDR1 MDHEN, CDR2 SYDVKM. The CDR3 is CAIGPQGNTEAFF. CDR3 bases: TGTGCCATCGGCCCGCAGGGGAACACTGAAGCTTTCTTT.

In DNA form, the CDR3 reads TGTGCCAGCAGTGAGGATGGCTACACCTTC. It codes for CASSEDGYTF. This chain connects TRBV25-1 to TRBJ1-2; D is ambiguous. Trimming cost V 3 bases and J 6 bases, with 2 bases left between them. The CDR3 is made up of 10 amino acids. The germline CDR1 and CDR2 sequences are MGHDK and SYGVNS.

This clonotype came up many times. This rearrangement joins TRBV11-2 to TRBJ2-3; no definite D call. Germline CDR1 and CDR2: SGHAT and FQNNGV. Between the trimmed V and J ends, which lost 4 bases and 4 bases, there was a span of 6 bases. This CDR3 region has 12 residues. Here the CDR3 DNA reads TGTGCCAGCAGCTCGACACCAGATACGCAGTATTTT. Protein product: CASSSTPDTQYF.

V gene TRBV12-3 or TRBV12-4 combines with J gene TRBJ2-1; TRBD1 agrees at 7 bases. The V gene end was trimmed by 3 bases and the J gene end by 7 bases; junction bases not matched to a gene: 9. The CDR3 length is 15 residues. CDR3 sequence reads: CASSFSETGINEQFF. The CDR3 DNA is TGTGCCAGCAGTTTCTCCGAGACAGGGATAAATGAGCAGTTCTTC.

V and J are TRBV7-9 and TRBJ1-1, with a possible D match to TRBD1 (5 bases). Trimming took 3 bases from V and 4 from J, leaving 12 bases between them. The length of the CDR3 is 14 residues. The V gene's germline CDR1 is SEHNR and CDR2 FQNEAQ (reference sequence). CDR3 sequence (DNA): TGTGCCAGCAGCTTGGTCCAGGGTGTCACTGAAGCTTTCTTT. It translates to CASSLVQGVTEAFF.

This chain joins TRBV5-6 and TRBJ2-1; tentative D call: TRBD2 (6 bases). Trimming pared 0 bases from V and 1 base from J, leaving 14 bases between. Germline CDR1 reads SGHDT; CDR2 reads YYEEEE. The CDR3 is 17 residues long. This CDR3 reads CASSLDLSGLSYNEQFF. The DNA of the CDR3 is TGTGCCAGCAGCTTGGATCTTAGCGGATTATCCTACAATGAGCAGTTCTTC.

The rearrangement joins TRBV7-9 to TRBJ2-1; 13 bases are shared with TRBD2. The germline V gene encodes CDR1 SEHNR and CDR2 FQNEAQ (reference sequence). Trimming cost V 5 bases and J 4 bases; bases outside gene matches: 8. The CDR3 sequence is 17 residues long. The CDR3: CASSHGLAGVGYNEQFF. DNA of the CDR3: TGTGCCAGCAGCCATGGACTAGCGGGAGTAGGTTACAATGAGCAGTTCTTC.

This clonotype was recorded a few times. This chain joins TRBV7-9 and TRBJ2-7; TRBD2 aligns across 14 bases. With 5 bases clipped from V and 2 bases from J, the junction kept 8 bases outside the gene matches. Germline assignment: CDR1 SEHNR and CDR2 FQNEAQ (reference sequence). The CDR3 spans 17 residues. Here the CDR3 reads CASSPGLAGVITYEQYF. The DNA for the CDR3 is TGTGCCAGCAGCCCGGGACTAGCGGGAGTGATAACCTACGAGCAGTACTTC.